This TCR beta chain derives from a study of blood T cell repertoires in COVID-19. Whole-study context: The origin of the acute and convalescent COVID-19 samples was the United States, Italy and Spain.

The assay was immunoSEQ multiplex PCR, and TCRdb's table has in-frame clones only and misses some. The repertoire consists of 150,000 to 200,000 clones, with approximately 87% occurring once and the leading ten covering around 7%. Trimming cost V 5 bases and J 0 bases, with 14 bases left between them. This CDR3 is built from 16 residues. From germline, CDR1 is SGHNT and CDR2 YENEEA. Participants were placed into cohorts based on the clinical history they reported. Among Cohort 3 donors, those recovered had two negative PCRs, clearance, or symptom resolution. The chain carries TRBV11-3 and TRBJ2-1; maybe TRBD1 (6 bases). Sequencing was performed on PBMCs or T cells enriched from blood (not recorded which). The receptor's source is a woman aged 50 to 60 who had recovered from COVID-19. The CDR3 sequence is CASSGGGQSSYNEQFF. CDR3 in DNA: TGTGCCAGCAGCGGCGGAGGACAGAGCTCCTACAATGAGCAGTTCTTC.